This TCR beta chain was captured by sequencing in a study of cytomegalovirus exposure and HLA in healthy donors. PCR primers comprised 60 Vbeta and 13 Jbeta primers. Some clones are missing from TCRdb's copy, which holds only in-frame ones; the method was immunoSEQ multiplex PCR. The sample has 160,000 or so clones, about 78% seen once. V lost 3 bases, J lost 2 bases, and 16 bases lay in between. Germline lookup yields CDR1 SQVTM and CDR2 ANQGSEA. This CDR3 has 15 residues. The source is a male donor in good health and CMV-seronegative. The chain combines TRBV29-1 with TRBJ1-2; D perhaps matches TRBD1 (5 bases). Input material: PBMCs. The CDR3 DNA reads as TGCAGCGTTGAGGGTAAAGGGGAACGGAACTATGGCTACACCTTC. This sequence encodes CSVEGKGERNYGYTF. The entire variable domain, with the rest obtained from reference TRBV29-1 and TRBJ1-2, is as follows: SAVISQKPSRDICQRGTSLTIQCQVDSQVTMMFWYRQQPGQSLTLIATANQGSEATYESGFVIDKFPISRPNLTFSTLTVSNMSPEDSSIYLCSVEGKGERNYGYTFGSGTRLTVV.